The rows below give T cell receptor beta chains drawn from one sample of a study of control samples from healthy donors and cancer patients. Assay: immunoSEQ multiplex PCR; the TCRdb copy retains only in-frame clones and omits some. The sample shows some 220,000 clones, 85% to 95% of them seen only once. The source material was blood. Receptors originate from a man over 45 in good health. CDR3s leave out the opening cysteine and the closing phenylalanine or tryptophan.

J gene | V gene | CDR3 protein
TRBJ2-1 | TRBV27 | ASSSLGSGGPNEQF
TRBJ2-2 | TRBV28 | ASSAYWTGGTGELF
TRBJ1-5 | TRBV4-2 | ASSQVTGGGNQPQH
TRBJ2-4 | TRBV7-3 | ASSEGTGGAYIQY
TRBJ2-5 | TRBV10-2 | ATALAGETQY
TRBJ2-1 | TRBV6-5 | ASSSPGGGQF
TRBJ1-5 | TRBV21-1 | ASSGDTVPQSAQH
TRBJ1-5 | TRBV19 | ASSRGRDQPQH
TRBJ2-2 | TRBV5-4 | ASSLRPNTGELF
TRBJ1-2 | TRBV25-1 | ASRAGTGGYGYT
TRBJ2-5 | TRBV18 | ASFERTSGFEAQY
TRBJ1-5 | TRBV23-1 | ASSHASEGVHQPQH
TRBJ1-4 | TRBV2 | ASSEYRELAGELF
TRBJ1-2 | TRBV15 | ATSPAVGPWGGYT
TRBJ2-1 | TRBV30 | AWRTYNEQF
TRBJ1-2 | TRBV7-2 | ASSPSVGGYYGYT
TRBJ1-6 | TRBV28 | AGGGTSSYNSPLH
TRBJ1-2 | TRBV10-3 | AISENRDSYGYT
TRBJ1-5 | TRBV11-2 | ASSLADAGNQPQH
TRBJ2-6 | TRBV24-1 | ATATGTGANVLT
TRBJ1-1 | TRBV19 | ASIPEGGREAF
TRBJ2-1 | TRBV21-1 | ASSARGTPPETSGSYNEQF
TRBJ1-5 | TRBV2 | ASRGGTISNQPQH
TRBJ1-5 | TRBV5-8 | ASSSRNNQPQH